Detailed here is one T cell receptor beta chain. This sample is drawn from a study of PD-L1 blockade in urothelial cancer. Spike-ins of synthetic TCR analog templates went into each PCR. Profiled with immunoSEQ multiplex PCR; TCRdb holds only in-frame clones, not every one. This table has around 40,000 clones, roughly 78% appearing once. This CDR3 spans 17 amino acids. The V gene's germline CDR1 is LNHNV and CDR2 YYDKDF (reference sequence). Trimming cost V 1 base and J 0 bases; bases outside gene matches: 3. Specified time point: peripheral blood 6 weeks after treatment start. All patients handed over anywhere from 1 to 8 samples, pretreatment and on-treatment.

The source of this sequence is a man aged 55 to 70 with urothelial cancer. The chain couples TRBV15 to TRBJ2-3; 11 bases match TRBD2. Sample: PBMCs, taken around atezolizumab (anti-PD-L1) treatment. The CDR3 sequence: CATSRATSGTSTDTQYF. CDR3 DNA: TGTGCCACCAGCAGAGCGACTAGCGGGACTAGCACAGATACGCAGTATTTT.